This TCR beta chain was obtained from a study of control samples from healthy donors and cancer patients. CDR3 length: 14 residues. With 3 bases clipped from V and 5 bases from J, the junction kept 3 bases outside the gene matches. The germline gives CDR1 SGHKS, CDR2 YYEKEE (reference sequence). Sequenced by immunoSEQ multiplex PCR; TCRdb stores in-frame clones only, minus some. This sample has roughly 180,000 clones, with more than 85% found just once. The sequenced sample was blood. This sequence joins TRBV5-5 and TRBJ1-5, with 9 bases identical to TRBD1. The clonotype originates from a woman in her 40s in good health. CDR3 sequence reads: CASSWDRDYQPQHF. The CDR3 DNA reads as TGTGCCAGCAGCTGGGACAGGGACTATCAGCCCCAGCATTTT.